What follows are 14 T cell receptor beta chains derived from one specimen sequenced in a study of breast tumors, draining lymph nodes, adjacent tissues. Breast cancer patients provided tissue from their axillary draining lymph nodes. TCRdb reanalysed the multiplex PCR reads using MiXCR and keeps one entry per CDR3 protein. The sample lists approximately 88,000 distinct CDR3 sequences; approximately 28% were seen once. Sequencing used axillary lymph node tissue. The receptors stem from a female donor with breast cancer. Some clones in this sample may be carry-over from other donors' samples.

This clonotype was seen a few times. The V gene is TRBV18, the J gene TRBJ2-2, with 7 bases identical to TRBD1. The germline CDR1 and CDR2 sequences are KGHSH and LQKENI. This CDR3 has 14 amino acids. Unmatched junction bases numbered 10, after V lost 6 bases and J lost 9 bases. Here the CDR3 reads CASSAGTACRELFF. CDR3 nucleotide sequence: TGTGCCAGCTCCGCAGGGACAGCCTGCCGGGAGCTGTTTTTT.

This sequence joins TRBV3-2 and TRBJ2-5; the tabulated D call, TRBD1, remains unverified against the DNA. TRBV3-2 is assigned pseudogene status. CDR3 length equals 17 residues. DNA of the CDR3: TGTGCCAGCAGCCAAGGGGGATACTTAGGGGTTGGAGAGACCCAGTACTTC. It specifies CASSQGGYLGVGETQYF.

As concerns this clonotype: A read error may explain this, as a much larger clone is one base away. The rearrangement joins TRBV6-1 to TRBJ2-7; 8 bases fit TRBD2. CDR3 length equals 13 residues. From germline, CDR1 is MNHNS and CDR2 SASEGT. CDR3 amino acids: CASSQAGDPEQYF. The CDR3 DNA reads TGTGCCAGCAGTCAAGCGGGAGACCCCGAGCAGTACTTC.

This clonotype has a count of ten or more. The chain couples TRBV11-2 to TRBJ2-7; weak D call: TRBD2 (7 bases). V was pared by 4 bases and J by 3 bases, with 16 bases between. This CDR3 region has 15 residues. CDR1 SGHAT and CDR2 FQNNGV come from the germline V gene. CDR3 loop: CASSWGGGRDYEQYF. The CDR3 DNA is TGTGCCAGCAGCTGGGGAGGGGGGAGGGACTACGAGCAGTACTTC.

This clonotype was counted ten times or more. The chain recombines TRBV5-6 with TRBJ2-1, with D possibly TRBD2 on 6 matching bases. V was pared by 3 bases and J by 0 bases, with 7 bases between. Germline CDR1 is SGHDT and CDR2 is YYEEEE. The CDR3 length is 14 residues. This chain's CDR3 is CASSSGVSYNEQFF. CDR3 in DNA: TGTGCCAGCAGCTCGGGGGTCTCCTACAATGAGCAGTTCTTC. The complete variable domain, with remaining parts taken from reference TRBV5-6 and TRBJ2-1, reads DAGVTQSPTHLIKTRGQQVTLRCSPKSGHDTVSWYQQALGQGPQFIFQYYEEEERQRGNFPDRFSGHQFPNYSSELNVNALLLGDSALYLCASSSGVSYNEQFFGPGTRLTVL.

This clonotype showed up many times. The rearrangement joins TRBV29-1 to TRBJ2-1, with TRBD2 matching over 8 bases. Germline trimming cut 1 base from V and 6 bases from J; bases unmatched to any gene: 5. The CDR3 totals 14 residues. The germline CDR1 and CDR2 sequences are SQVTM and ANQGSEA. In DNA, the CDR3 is TGCAGCGTTGAAGGTTATCTAGCGGGCAATGAGCAGTTCTTC. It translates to CSVEGYLAGNEQFF.

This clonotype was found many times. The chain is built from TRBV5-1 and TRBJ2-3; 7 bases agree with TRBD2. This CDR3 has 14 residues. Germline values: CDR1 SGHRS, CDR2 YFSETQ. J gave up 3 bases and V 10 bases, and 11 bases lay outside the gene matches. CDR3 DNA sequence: TGCGCCTCCAAGGTGCTAGCGGAAACAGATACGCAGTATTTT. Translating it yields CASKVLAETDTQYF. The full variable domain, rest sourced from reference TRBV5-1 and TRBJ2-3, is KAGVTQTPRYLIKTRGQQVTLSCSPISGHRSVSWYQQTPGQGLQFLFEYFSETQRNKGNFPGRFSGRQFSNSRSEMNVSTLELGDSALYLCASKVLAETDTQYFGPGTRLTVL.

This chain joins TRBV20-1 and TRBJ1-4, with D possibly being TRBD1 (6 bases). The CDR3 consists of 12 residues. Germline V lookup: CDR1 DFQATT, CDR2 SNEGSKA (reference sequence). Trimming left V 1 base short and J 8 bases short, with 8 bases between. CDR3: CSARGQGEKLFF. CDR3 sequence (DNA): TGCAGTGCTAGAGGGCAGGGGGAAAAACTGTTTTTT.

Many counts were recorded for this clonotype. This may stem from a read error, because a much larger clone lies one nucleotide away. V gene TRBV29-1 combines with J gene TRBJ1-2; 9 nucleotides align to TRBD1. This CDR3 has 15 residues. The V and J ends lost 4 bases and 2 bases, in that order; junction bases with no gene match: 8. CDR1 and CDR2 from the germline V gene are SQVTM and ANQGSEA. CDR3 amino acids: CSVGATGTGNYGYTF. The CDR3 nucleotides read TGCAGCGTTGGAGCTACGGGGACAGGGAACTATGGCTACACCTTC. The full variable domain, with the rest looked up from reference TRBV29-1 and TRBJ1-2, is SAVISQKPSRDICQRGTSLTIQCQVDSQVTMMFWYRQQPGQSLTLIATANQGSEATYESGFVIDKFPISRPNLTFSTLTVSNMSPEDSSIYLCSVGATGTGNYGYTFGSGTRLTVV.

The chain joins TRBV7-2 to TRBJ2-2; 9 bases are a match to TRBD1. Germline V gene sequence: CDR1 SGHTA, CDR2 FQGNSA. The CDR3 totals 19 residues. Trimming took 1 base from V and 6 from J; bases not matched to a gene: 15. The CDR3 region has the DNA TGTGCCAGCAGCTTAGTATTGGGACAGGGCAGGGGTGGTGCCGGGGAGCTGTTTTTT. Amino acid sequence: CASSLVLGQGRGGAGELFF. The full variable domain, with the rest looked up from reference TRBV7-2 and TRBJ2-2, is GAGVSQSPSNKVTEKGKDVELRCDPISGHTALYWYRQSLGQGLEFLIYFQGNSAPDKSGLPSDRFSAERTGGSVSTLTIQRTQQEDSAVYLCASSLVLGQGRGGAGELFFGEGSRLTVL.

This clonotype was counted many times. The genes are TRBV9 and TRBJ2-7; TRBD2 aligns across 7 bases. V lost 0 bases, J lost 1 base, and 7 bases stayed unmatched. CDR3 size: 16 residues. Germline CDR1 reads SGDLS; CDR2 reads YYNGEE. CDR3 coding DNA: TGTGCCAGCAGCGTAGTGGCGGGAGCCGGGTCCTACGAGCAGTACTTC. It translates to CASSVVAGAGSYEQYF.

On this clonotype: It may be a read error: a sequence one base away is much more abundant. The CDR3 loop is CASSLSSTGRFNSGYTF. CDR3 bases: TGTGCCAGCAGTTTATCTTCGACAGGGAGATTCAACTCTGGCTACACCTTC. V gene TRBV28 combines with J gene TRBJ1-2; 7 bases map to TRBD1. The CDR3 runs to 17 residues. In germline, CDR1 is MDHEN, CDR2 SYDVKM.

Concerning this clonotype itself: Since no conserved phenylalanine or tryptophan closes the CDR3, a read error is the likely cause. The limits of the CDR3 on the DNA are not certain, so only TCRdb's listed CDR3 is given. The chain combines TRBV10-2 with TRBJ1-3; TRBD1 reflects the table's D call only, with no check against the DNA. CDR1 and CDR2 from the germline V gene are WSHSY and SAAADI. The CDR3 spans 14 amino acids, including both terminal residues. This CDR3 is CASTGTGVGNTICL.

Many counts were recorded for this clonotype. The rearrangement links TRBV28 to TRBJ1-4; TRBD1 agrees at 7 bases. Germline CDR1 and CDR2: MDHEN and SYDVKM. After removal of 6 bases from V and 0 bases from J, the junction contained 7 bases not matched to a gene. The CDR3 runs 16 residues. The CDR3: CASRGPGGTTNEKLFF. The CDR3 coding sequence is TGTGCCAGCAGGGGTCCAGGGGGAACAACTAATGAAAAACTGTTTTTT. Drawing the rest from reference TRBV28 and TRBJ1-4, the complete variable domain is DVKVTQSSRYLVKRTGEKVFLECVQDMDHENMFWYRQDPGLGLRLIYFSYDVKMKEKGDIPEGYSVSREKKERFSLILESASTNQTSMYLCASRGPGGTTNEKLFFGSGTQLSVL.